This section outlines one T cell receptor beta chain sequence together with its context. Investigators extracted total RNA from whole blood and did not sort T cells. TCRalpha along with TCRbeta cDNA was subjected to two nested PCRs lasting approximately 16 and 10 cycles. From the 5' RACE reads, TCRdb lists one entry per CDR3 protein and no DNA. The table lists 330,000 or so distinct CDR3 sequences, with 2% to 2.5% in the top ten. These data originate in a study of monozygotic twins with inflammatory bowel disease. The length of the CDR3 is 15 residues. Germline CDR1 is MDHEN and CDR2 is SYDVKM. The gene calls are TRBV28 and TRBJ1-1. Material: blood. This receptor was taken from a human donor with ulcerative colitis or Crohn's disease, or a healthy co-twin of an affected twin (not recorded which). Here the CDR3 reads CASSFGGLEGRGAFF.